The 3 T cell receptor beta chains listed next were all sequenced from one sample in a study of T-cell memory formation after mild COVID-19. TCRdb re-called the 5' RACE reads with MiXCR, one entry per CDR3 protein. The sample contains fewer than 700,000 distinct CDR3 sequences, roughly 22% of which appear only once. Sequenced input: PBMCs or a T cell subset sorted from them (not recorded which). All receptors come from an adult woman who had mild COVID-19 (a few samples of this study predate the infection). Cell type and time point are not known.

This clonotype was seen only a few times. The rearrangement joins TRBV5-1 to TRBJ2-3, with unresolved D. CDR1 and CDR2 (germline): SGHRS, YFSETQ. This CDR3 comprises 14 residues. Trimming removed 4 bases at V and 0 bases at J, with 9 bases between. This CDR3 is CASSVRPSTDTQYF. CDR3 coding DNA: TGCGCCAGCAGCGTCAGACCTAGCACAGATACGCAGTATTTT.

The chain links TRBV20-1 to TRBJ1-2; no firm D call. Deletions cut 1 base from V and 6 bases from J, with 12 bases between. The CDR3 has 13 residues. Germline V gene sequence: CDR1 DFQATT, CDR2 SNEGSKA (reference sequence). The CDR3 spells CSARVLAEDGYTF. The CDR3 nucleotides are TGCAGTGCTAGAGTTTTGGCAGAGGATGGCTACACCTTC.

J is TRBJ2-7 and V is TRBV2; TRBD2 agrees at 7 bases. This CDR3 spans 15 amino acids. Trimming cost V 7 bases and J 1 base; bases outside gene matches: 10. Germline V gene data show CDR1 as SNHLY and CDR2 as FYNNEI. The CDR3 loop is CASKGGLAASYEQYF. CDR3 DNA sequence: TGTGCCAGCAAAGGCGGGCTAGCGGCTTCCTACGAGCAGTACTTC.